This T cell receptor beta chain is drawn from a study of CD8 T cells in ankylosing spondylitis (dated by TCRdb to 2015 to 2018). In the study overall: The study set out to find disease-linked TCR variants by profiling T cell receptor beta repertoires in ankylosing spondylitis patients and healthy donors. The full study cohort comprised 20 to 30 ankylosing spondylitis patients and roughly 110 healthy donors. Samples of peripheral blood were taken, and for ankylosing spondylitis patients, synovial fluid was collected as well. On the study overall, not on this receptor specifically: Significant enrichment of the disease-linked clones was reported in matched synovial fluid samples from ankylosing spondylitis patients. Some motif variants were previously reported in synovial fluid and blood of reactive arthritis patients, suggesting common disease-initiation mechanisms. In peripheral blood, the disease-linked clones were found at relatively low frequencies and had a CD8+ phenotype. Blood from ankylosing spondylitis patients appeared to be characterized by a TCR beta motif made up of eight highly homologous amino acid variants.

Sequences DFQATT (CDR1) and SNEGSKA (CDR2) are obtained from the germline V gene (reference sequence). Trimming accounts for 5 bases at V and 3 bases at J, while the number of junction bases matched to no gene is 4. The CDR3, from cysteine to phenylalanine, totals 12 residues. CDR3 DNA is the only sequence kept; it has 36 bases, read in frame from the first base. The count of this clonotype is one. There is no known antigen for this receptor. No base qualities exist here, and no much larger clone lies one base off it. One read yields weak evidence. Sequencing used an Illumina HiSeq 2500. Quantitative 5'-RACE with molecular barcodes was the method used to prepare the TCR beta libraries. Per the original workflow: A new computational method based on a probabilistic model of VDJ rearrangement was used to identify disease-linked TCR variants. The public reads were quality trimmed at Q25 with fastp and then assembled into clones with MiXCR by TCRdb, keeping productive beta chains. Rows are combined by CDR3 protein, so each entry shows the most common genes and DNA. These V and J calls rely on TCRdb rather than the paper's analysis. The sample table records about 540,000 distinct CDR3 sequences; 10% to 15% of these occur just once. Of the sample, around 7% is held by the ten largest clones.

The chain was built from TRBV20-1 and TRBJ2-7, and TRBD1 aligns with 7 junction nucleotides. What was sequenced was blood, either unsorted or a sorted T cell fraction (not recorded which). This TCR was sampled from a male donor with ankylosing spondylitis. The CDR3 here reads CSAYPGGYEQYF. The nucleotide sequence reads TGCAGTGCTTACCCAGGGGGCTACGAGCAGTACTTC.